This T cell receptor (beta chain) was found in a study of OX40 agonist ivuxolimab in advanced cancers. Trimming removed 5 bases from V and 5 bases from J, with 12 bases in between. This CDR3 has 14 amino acids. CDR1 and CDR2 from the germline V gene are SGHTA and FQGNSA. Profiled with immunoSEQ multiplex PCR; TCRdb holds only in-frame clones, not every one. The sample includes about 73,000 clones, around nine tenths of them seen just once. The genes are TRBV7-2 and TRBJ1-4; TRBD1 might be the D (6 bases). The origin of this receptor is an adult with an advanced solid tumor such as melanoma, head and neck, liver or kidney cancer. Source: CD4+ or CD8+ T cells sorted from blood, taken in a trial of the OX40 agonist ivuxolimab. The chain's CDR3 is CASSQGGLNEKLFF. The CDR3 coding sequence is TGTGCCAGCAGCCAAGGGGGGTTAAATGAAAAACTGTTTTTT.